This TCR beta chain was sequenced for a study of blood T cell repertoires in COVID-19. Here immunoSEQ multiplex PCR was the method, and the copy in TCRdb shows in-frame clones only, minus some. Of 200,000 to 250,000 clones listed, approximately 85% are singletons. This receptor was identified in a man between 50 and 59 years old with COVID-19, enrolled during active disease. Sequenced material: peripheral blood.

The CDR3 DNA sequence: TGTGCCAGCAGCTTGTTGGCCTTTAATTCACCCCTCCACTTT. Protein product: CASSLLAFNSPLHF. This rearrangement joins TRBV7-2 to TRBJ1-6; D uncertain. Germline V CDR1 and CDR2: SGHTA, FQGNSA. The CDR3 sequence is 14 residues long. V lost 3 bases to trimming and J lost 6 bases, with 9 bases between them.